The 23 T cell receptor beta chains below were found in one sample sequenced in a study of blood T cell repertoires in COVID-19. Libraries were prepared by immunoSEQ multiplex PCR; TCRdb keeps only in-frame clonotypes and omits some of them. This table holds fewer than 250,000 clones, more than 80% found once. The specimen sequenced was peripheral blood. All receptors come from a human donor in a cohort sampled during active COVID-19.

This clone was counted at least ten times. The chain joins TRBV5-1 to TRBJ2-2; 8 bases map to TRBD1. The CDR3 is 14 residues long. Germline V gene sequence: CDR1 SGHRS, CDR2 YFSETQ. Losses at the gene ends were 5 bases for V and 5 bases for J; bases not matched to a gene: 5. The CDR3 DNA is TGCGCCAGCAGTCCGGACAGGGCGACCGGGGAGCTGTTTTTT. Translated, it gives CASSPDRATGELFF.

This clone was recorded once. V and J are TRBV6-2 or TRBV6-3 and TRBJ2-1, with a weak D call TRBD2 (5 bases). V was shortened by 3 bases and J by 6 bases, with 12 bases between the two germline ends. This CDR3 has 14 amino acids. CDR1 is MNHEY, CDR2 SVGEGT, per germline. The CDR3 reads CASSYRLAINEQFF. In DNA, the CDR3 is TGTGCCAGCAGTTATAGGCTAGCTATCAATGAGCAGTTCTTC.

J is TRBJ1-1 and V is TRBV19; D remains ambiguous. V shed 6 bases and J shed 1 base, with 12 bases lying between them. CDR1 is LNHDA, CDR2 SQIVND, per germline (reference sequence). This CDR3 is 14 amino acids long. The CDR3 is CASSYASGNTEAFF. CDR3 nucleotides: TGTGCCAGTAGCTACGCCTCGGGGAACACTGAAGCTTTCTTT. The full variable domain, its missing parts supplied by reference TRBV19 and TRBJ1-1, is DGGITQSPKYLFRKEGQNVTLSCEQNLNHDAMYWYRQDPGQGLRLIYYSQIVNDFQKGDIAEGYSVSREKKESFPLTVTSAQKNPTAFYLCASSYASGNTEAFFGQGTRLTVV.

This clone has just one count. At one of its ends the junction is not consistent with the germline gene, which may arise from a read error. This CDR3 is CATRRGEGSPLHF. The DNA for the CDR3 is TGTGCCACCAGAAGAGGGGAGGGTTCACCCCTCCACTTT. The V and J genes are TRBV15 and TRBJ1-6, with D perhaps matching TRBD1 (5 bases). The germline V gene has CDR1 LNHNV and CDR2 YYDKDF (reference sequence). This CDR3 is 13 amino acids long.

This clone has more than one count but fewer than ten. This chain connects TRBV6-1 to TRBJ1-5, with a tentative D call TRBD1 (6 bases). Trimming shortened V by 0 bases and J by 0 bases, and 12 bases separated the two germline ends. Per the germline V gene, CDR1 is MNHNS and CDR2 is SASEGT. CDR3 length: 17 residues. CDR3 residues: CASSEARGGYSNQPQHF. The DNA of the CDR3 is TGTGCCAGCAGTGAAGCGAGGGGGGGGTATAGCAATCAGCCCCAGCATTTT.

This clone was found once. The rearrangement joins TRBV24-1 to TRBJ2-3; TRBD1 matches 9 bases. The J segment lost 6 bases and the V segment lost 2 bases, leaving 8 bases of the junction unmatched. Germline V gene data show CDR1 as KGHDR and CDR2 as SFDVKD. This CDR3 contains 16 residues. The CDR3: CATSDSGTGKFDTQYF. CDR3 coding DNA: TGTGCCACCAGTGATTCCGGGACAGGGAAATTCGATACGCAGTATTTT.

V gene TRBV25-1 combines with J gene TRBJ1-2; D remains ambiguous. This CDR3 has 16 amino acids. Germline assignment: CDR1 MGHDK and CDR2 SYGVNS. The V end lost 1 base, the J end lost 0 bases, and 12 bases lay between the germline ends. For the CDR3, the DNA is TGTGCCAGCAGTGAATGTTCTATGGTAGCTAACTATGGCTACACCTTC. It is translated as CASSECSMVANYGYTF.

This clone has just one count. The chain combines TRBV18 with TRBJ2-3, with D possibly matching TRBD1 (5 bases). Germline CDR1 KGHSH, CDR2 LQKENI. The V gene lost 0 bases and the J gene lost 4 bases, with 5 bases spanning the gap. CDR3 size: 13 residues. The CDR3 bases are TGTGCCAGCTCACCACCGGGGCCAGATACGCAGTATTTT. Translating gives CASSPPGPDTQYF.

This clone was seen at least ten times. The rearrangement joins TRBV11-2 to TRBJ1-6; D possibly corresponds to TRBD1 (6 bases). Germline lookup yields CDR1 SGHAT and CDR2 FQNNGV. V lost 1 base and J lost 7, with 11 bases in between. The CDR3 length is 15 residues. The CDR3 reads CASSLGPGENSPLHF. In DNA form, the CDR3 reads TGTGCCAGCAGCTTAGGGCCAGGGGAGAATTCACCCCTCCACTTT. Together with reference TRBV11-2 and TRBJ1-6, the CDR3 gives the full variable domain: EAGVAQSPRYKIIEKRQSVAFWCNPISGHATLYWYQQILGQGPKLLIQFQNNGVVDDSQLPKDRFSAERLKGVDSTLKIQPAKLEDSAVYLCASSLGPGENSPLHFGNGTRLTVT.

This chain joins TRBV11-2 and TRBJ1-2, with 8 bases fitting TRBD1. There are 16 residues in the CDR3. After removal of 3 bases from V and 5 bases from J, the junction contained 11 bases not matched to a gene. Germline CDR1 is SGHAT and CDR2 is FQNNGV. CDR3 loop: CASSLPRRGTGYGYTF. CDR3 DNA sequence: TGTGCCAGCAGCTTGCCCAGACGTGGGACAGGATATGGCTACACCTTC.

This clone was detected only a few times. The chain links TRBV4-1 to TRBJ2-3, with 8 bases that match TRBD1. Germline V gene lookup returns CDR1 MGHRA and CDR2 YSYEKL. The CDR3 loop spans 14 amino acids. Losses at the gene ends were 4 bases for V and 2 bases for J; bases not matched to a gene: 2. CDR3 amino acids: CASSPDRATDTQYF. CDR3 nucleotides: TGCGCCAGCAGCCCGGACAGGGCCACAGATACGCAGTATTTT.

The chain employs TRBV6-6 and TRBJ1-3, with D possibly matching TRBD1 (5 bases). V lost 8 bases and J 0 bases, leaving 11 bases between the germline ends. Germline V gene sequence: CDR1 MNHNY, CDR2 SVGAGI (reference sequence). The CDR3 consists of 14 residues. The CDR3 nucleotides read TGTGCCAGCGATACAGGAGTCTCTGGAAACACCATATATTTT. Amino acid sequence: CASDTGVSGNTIYF.

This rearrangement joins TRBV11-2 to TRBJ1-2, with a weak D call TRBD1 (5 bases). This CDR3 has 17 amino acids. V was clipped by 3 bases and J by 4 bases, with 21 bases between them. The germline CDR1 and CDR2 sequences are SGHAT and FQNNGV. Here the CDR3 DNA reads TGTGCCAGCAGCTTTATAGGGGCGAGGGGAGGCTCCTATGGCTACACCTTC. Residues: CASSFIGARGGSYGYTF.

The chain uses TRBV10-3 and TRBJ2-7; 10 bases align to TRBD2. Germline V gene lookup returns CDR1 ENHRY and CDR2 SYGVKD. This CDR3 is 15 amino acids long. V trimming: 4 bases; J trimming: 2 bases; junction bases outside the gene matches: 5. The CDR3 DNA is TGTGCCATCAGTGGCCTAGCGGGAGATACCTACGAGCAGTACTTC. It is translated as CAISGLAGDTYEQYF.

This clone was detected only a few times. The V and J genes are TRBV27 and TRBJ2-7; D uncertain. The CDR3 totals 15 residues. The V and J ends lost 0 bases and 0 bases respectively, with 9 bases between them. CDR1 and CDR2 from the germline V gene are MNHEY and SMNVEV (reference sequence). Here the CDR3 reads CASSLSETVSYEQYF. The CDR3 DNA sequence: TGTGCCAGCAGTTTATCGGAGACGGTCTCCTACGAGCAGTACTTC.

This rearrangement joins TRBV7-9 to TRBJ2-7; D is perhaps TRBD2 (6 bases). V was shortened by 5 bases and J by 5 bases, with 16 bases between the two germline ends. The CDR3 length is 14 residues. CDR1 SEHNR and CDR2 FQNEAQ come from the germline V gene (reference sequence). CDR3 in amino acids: CASSPLTRPDEQYF. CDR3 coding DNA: TGTGCCAGCAGCCCACTGACTAGACCAGACGAGCAGTACTTC. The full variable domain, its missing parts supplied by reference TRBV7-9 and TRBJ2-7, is DTGVSQNPRHKITKRGQNVTFRCDPISEHNRLYWYRQTLGQGPEFLTYFQNEAQLEKSRLLSDRFSAERPKGSFSTLEIQRTEQGDSAMYLCASSPLTRPDEQYFGPGTRLTVT.

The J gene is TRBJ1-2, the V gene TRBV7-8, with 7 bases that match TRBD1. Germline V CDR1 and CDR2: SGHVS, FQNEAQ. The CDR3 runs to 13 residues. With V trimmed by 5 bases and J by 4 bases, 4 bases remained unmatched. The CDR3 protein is CASSDRAGYGYTF. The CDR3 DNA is TGTGCCAGCAGCGACAGGGCCGGCTATGGCTACACCTTC.

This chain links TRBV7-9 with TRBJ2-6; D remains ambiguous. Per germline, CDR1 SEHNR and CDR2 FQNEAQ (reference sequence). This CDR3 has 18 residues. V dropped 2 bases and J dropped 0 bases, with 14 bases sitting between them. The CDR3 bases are TGTGCCAGCAGCTTACGCCCCACAGACCCCTCTGGGGCCAACGTCCTGACTTTC. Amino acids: CASSLRPTDPSGANVLTF. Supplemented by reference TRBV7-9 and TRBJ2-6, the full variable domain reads DTGVSQNPRHKITKRGQNVTFRCDPISEHNRLYWYRQTLGQGPEFLTYFQNEAQLEKSRLLSDRFSAERPKGSFSTLEIQRTEQGDSAMYLCASSLRPTDPSGANVLTFGAGSRLTVL.

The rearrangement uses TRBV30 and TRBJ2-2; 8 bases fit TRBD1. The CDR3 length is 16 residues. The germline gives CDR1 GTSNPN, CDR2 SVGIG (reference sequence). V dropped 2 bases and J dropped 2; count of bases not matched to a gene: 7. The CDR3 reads CAWSFQGAQNTGELFF. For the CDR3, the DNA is TGTGCCTGGAGTTTCCAGGGGGCGCAAAACACCGGGGAGCTGTTTTTT.

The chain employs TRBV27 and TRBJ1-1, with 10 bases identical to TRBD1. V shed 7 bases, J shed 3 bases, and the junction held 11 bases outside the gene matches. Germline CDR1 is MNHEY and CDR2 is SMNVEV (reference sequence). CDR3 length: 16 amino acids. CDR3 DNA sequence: TGTGCCAGCAAATCGAGACAGGGGGCTAGGGACACTGAAGCTTTCTTT. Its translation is CASKSRQGARDTEAFF.

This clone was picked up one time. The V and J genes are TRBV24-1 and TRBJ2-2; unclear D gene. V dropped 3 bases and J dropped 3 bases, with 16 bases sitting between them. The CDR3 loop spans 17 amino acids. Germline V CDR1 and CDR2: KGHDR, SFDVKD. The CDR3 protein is CATSDNQASWDTGELFF. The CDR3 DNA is TGTGCCACCAGTGATAACCAGGCTTCTTGGGACACCGGGGAGCTGTTTTTT.

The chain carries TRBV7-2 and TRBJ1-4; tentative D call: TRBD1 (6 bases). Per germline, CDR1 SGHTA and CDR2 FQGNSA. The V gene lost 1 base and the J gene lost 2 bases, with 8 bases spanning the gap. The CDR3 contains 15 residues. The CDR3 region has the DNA TGTGCCAGCAGCTTAGTTACAGGGACTAATGAAAAACTGTTTTTT. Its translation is CASSLVTGTNEKLFF.

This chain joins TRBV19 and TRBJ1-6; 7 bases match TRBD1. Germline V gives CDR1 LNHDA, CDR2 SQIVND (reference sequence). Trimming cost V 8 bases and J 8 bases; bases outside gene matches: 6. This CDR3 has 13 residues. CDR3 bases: TGTGCCAGTGGACGGGACAGATATTCACCCCTCCACTTT. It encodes CASGRDRYSPLHF.